The present T cell receptor (beta chain) was sequenced within a study of spatial heterogeneity in lung cancer. As for time point: sample taken at primary tumor resection. In each case, whole RNA from tumor, nontumor lung or frozen PBMC was sequenced unsorted. Some 72 TRACERx patients with early, untreated non-small cell lung cancer donated samples. In its sample, this clonotype was seen many times. MiXCR was run by TCRdb on the 5' RACE reads, yielding one entry per CDR3 protein. The sample records tens of thousands of distinct CDR3 sequences, over 5.5% being singletons. This receptor was obtained from a female donor with early-stage non-small cell lung cancer. This specimen was PBMCs, taken at surgery.

CDR3 sequence reads: CASSSPGQASYEQYF. CDR3 DNA sequence: TGTGCCAGCAGTTCCCCGGGACAGGCTTCCTACGAGCAGTACTTC. The chain combines TRBV28 with TRBJ2-7; 8 bases agree with TRBD1. The CDR3 length is 15 residues. The ends lost 4 bases at V and 1 base at J; junction bases unmatched: 6. The germline CDR1 and CDR2 sequences are MDHEN and SYDVKM.